This T cell receptor beta chain derives from a study of T cell responses to AZD1222 COVID-19 vaccine. Study-level findings and limits: CD4 TCRs linked to vaccination spanned spike, dominating at 160-218 and 743-854. Receipt of two AZD1222 doses was followed by a rise in Spike-specific TCR breadth and depth. In a largely white British group with more females than males, clonal diversity was possibly underestimated. Repertoire sampling happened only post peak T cell response.

Clones were read by immunoSEQ multiplex PCR, and TCRdb kept only the in-frame ones, dropping some. This repertoire shows about 170,000 clones, approximately 95% found once; its top ten account for approximately 4%. The CDR3 covers 15 residues. CDR1 is LGHDT and CDR2 is YNNKEL in the germline V gene (reference sequence). J gave up 2 bases and V 4 bases, and 5 bases lay outside the gene matches. Note on this clone: Its cognate antigen is unknown.

The source material was peripheral blood, sampled on day 0 of AZD1222 vaccination. This receptor was taken from an adult in good health. The chain combines TRBV3-1 (or the pseudogene TRBV3-2) with TRBJ2-7, with 10 bases matching TRBD1. This chain's CDR3 is CASSPGGQGPYEQYF. CDR3 sequence (DNA): TGTGCCAGCAGCCCTGGGGGACAGGGGCCCTACGAGCAGTACTTC.